The 22 T cell receptor beta chains below were found in one sample sequenced in a study of T cells in Graves' hyperthyroidism and ophthalmopathy. TCR beta CDR3 region amplification was performed from RNA transcripts. With the HTBI primer set, the TCR CDR3 went through a first round of RT-PCR. Each CDR3 protein gets one entry after TCRdb re-called the multiplex PCR reads with MiXCR. The table lists hundreds of thousands of distinct CDR3 sequences, approximately 14% of them singletons, with 7.5% to 9% in the top ten. Sequences were obtained from blood. These receptors were taken from a woman aged 18 to 35 with Graves' hyperthyroidism.

The J gene is TRBJ2-3, the V gene TRBV7-9, with 12 bases fitting TRBD1. The trim removed 6 bases at V and 4 bases at J, leaving 8 bases unmatched. The CDR3 sequence is 16 residues long. The germline gives CDR1 SEHNR, CDR2 FQNEAQ (reference sequence). The CDR3 sequence: CASRKPGQGASDTQYF. For the CDR3, the DNA is TGTGCCAGCAGAAAACCGGGACAGGGGGCTTCAGATACGCAGTATTTT.

This clonotype has ten or more counts. The CDR3 here is CASSQADQPQHF. For the CDR3, the DNA is TGTGCCAGCAGCCAGGCAGATCAGCCCCAGCATTTT. The rearrangement joins TRBV3-1 to TRBJ1-5; D ambiguous. The V end lost 3 bases, the J end lost 5 bases, and 5 bases lay between the germline ends. From germline, CDR1 is LGHDT and CDR2 YNNKEL (reference sequence). The CDR3 has 12 residues. The full variable domain, its missing parts supplied by reference TRBV3-1 and TRBJ1-5, is DTAVSQTPKYLVTQMGNDKSIKCEQNLGHDTMYWYKQDSKKFLKIMFSYNNKELIINETVPNRFSPKSPDKAHLNLHINSLELGDSAVYFCASSQADQPQHFGDGTRLSIL.

Ten or more counts support this clonotype. The chain is built from TRBV7-6 and TRBJ2-1, with 12 positions matching TRBD2. The CDR3 spans 17 residues. Germline trimming cut 0 bases from V and 10 bases from J; bases unmatched to any gene: 10. CDR1 is SGHVS, CDR2 FNYEAQ, per germline. CDR3 nucleotide sequence: TGTGCCAGCAGCTTAGCGCGGTCTAGCGGGGGGGCCAGGGAGCAGTTCTTC. Amino acids: CASSLARSSGGAREQFF.

This clonotype was counted ten times or more. The rearrangement links TRBV28 to TRBJ1-5, with TRBD1 matching 8 bases. Per the germline V gene, CDR1 is MDHEN and CDR2 is SYDVKM. V was clipped by 5 bases and J by 4 bases; unmatched bases: 7. This CDR3 has 15 residues. In DNA form, the CDR3 reads TGTGCCAGCAGTCCCCTGGGACAGGTTAATCAGCCCCAGCATTTT. It is translated as CASSPLGQVNQPQHF.

This clonotype came up many times. The rearrangement uses TRBV6-1 and TRBJ2-1; perhaps TRBD2 as D (6 bases). V gave up 3 bases and J gave up 0 bases, with 9 bases separating them. The CDR3 is made up of 15 amino acids. CDR1 and CDR2 from the germline V gene are MNHNS and SASEGT. CDR3 residues: CASSDPDYSYNEQFF. The CDR3 coding sequence is TGTGCCAGCAGTGACCCGGACTACTCCTACAATGAGCAGTTCTTC.

This clonotype was picked up many times. The chain has TRBV7-3 and TRBJ1-1; D gene uncertain. V lost 1 base to trimming and J lost 1 base, with 4 bases between them. Germline V CDR1 and CDR2: SGHTA, FQGTGA. This CDR3 region has 13 residues. CDR3 amino acids: CASSLSANTEAFF. For the CDR3, the DNA is TGTGCCAGCAGCTTAAGTGCGAACACTGAAGCTTTCTTT.

The chain links TRBV4-1 to TRBJ2-7; D is unresolved. Trimming cost V 0 bases and J 10 bases, with 10 bases left between them. This CDR3 is 12 amino acids long. Germline lookup yields CDR1 MGHRA and CDR2 YSYEKL. CDR3 region: CASSQEGYGQYF. DNA of the CDR3: TGCGCCAGCAGCCAAGAGGGGTACGGACAGTACTTC.

This clonotype appeared a few times. The chain joins TRBV15 to TRBJ2-1, with 13 bases identical to TRBD2. The J segment lost 0 bases and the V segment lost 0 bases, leaving 5 bases of the junction unmatched. The CDR3 is 19 amino acids. Germline CDR1 is LNHNV and CDR2 is YYDKDF (reference sequence). In nucleotides, the CDR3 is TGTGCCACCAGCAGAGATGGACTAGCGGGGGCCCACTCCTACAATGAGCAGTTCTTC. Protein product: CATSRDGLAGAHSYNEQFF.

The rearrangement uses TRBV14 and TRBJ2-5; D may be TRBD2 (6 bases). V shed 5 bases and J shed 5 bases, with 24 bases lying between them. Germline assignment: CDR1 SGHDN and CDR2 FVKESK. The CDR3 length is 17 residues. The CDR3 DNA is TGTGCCAGCAGCTTACGAGGGAGGCCATCCATGAGGGAGACCCAGTACTTC. Translation gives CASSLRGRPSMRETQYF.

This clonotype has a count of ten or more. The rearrangement joins TRBV19 to TRBJ1-2; 8 bases are shared with TRBD1. The V gene end was trimmed by 9 bases and the J gene end by 3 bases; junction bases not matched to a gene: 12. The CDR3 length is 15 residues. Germline-derived CDR1 and CDR2 are LNHDA and SQIVND (reference sequence). The CDR3 region is CASQRIRGPDYGYTF. The CDR3, as DNA: TGTGCCAGCCAAAGAATCAGGGGGCCGGACTATGGCTACACCTTC.

This clonotype occurred many times. The chain is built from TRBV6-1 and TRBJ1-5; TRBD1 matches 9 bases. Losses at the gene ends were 4 bases for V and 9 bases for J; bases not matched to a gene: 4. Looked up from germline, CDR1 is MNHNS and CDR2 is SASEGT. CDR3 length: 13 amino acids. The CDR3: CASSATGGPPQHF. CDR3 nucleotide sequence: TGTGCCAGCAGTGCCACAGGGGGCCCGCCCCAGCATTTT.

The CDR3 DNA sequence: TGCGCCAGCCGTCGGGGGGCTCAGGGGGCCGGGGTTGTTCAGTACTTC. Translated: CASRRGAQGAGVVQYF. This chain links TRBV5-1 with TRBJ2-4; weak D call: TRBD1 (8 bases). The V end lost 7 bases, the J end lost 11 bases, and 28 bases lay between the germline ends. The CDR3 extends over 16 amino acids. The V gene's germline CDR1 is SGHRS and CDR2 YFSETQ.

This clonotype has only a few counts. The gene calls are TRBV10-2 and TRBJ1-1, with a possible D match to TRBD1 (5 bases). Per germline, CDR1 WSHSY and CDR2 SAAADI. The CDR3 consists of 14 residues. Trimming took off 0 bases at V and 4 bases at J, with 9 bases between the two ends. In DNA, the CDR3 is TGCGCCAGCAGTGAGTCGATTGGGGGCACTGAAGCTTTCTTT. Its translation is CASSESIGGTEAFF.

This clonotype was recorded at least ten times. The chain links TRBV11-1 to TRBJ2-7; 8 nucleotides align to TRBD2. This CDR3 spans 16 amino acids. J lost 6 bases, V lost 3 bases, and 13 bases had no gene match. From germline, CDR1 is SGHAT and CDR2 FQDESV (reference sequence). Here the CDR3 DNA reads TGTGCCAGCAGCTTCGCCGCTAAGAGCGGGAGTGGCGAGCAGTACTTC. Its protein product is CASSFAAKSGSGEQYF.

This clonotype appeared many times. The rearrangement links TRBV7-3 to TRBJ2-7, with D perhaps being TRBD1 or TRBD2 (5 bases each). The CDR3 has 14 residues. Between the trimmed V and J ends, which lost 2 bases and 7 bases, there was a span of 15 bases. From germline, CDR1 is SGHTA and CDR2 FQGTGA. The CDR3 sequence is CASSLEGWGKEQYF. In DNA, the CDR3 is TGTGCCAGCAGCTTAGAGGGGTGGGGAAAGGAGCAGTACTTC.

This clonotype was detected ten times or more. The chain is built from TRBV28 and TRBJ2-1; D perhaps matches TRBD2 (5 bases). V shed 7 bases and J shed 1 base, with 20 bases lying between them. The CDR3 consists of 17 residues. Germline lookup yields CDR1 MDHEN and CDR2 SYDVKM. Here the CDR3 reads CASILRGYRGSYNEQFF. In DNA form, the CDR3 reads TGTGCCAGCATCTTAAGAGGGTACAGAGGGTCCTACAATGAGCAGTTCTTC.

The chain employs TRBV19 and TRBJ1-3; D not resolved. Germline V gene data show CDR1 as LNHDA and CDR2 as SQIVND (reference sequence). The CDR3 consists of 14 residues. V was cut by 7 bases and J by 0 bases, with 10 bases left in between. In DNA form, the CDR3 reads TGTGCCAGTACCCCCTACCGCTCTGGAAACACCATATATTTT. This encodes CASTPYRSGNTIYF.

This clonotype was recorded many times. This sequence joins TRBV5-1 and TRBJ2-3; D remains ambiguous. This CDR3 has 14 residues. Trimming took off 4 bases at V and 2 bases at J, with 11 bases between the two ends. Germline V gene lookup returns CDR1 SGHRS and CDR2 YFSETQ. The CDR3 region is CASSPGSHTDTQYF. The CDR3 DNA is TGCGCCAGCAGCCCCGGAAGCCACACAGATACGCAGTATTTT. The full variable domain, with the rest looked up from reference TRBV5-1 and TRBJ2-3, is KAGVTQTPRYLIKTRGQQVTLSCSPISGHRSVSWYQQTPGQGLQFLFEYFSETQRNKGNFPGRFSGRQFSNSRSEMNVSTLELGDSALYLCASSPGSHTDTQYFGPGTRLTVL.

This clonotype was detected once. This chain joins TRBV27 and TRBJ1-5, with 9 nucleotides matching TRBD1. The germline V gene encodes CDR1 MNHEY and CDR2 SMNVEV (reference sequence). This CDR3 comprises 15 residues. Losses at the gene ends were 8 bases for V and 5 bases for J; bases not matched to a gene: 10. The CDR3 DNA is TGTGCCAGCTCACCAACAGGGGGCTTGGATCAGCCCCAGCATTTT. Translated: CASSPTGGLDQPQHF.

This clonotype appeared many times. The genes are TRBV2 and TRBJ2-7, with D unresolved. CDR3 length equals 14 residues. V was clipped by 6 bases and J by 6 bases, with 18 bases between them. Germline values: CDR1 SNHLY, CDR2 FYNNEI. The CDR3 protein is CASRLDGPRPEQYF. The CDR3 DNA sequence: TGTGCCAGCAGACTCGACGGACCTCGTCCCGAGCAGTACTTC.

The table lists this clonotype with many counts. The CDR3 protein is CASSQISGTYFYEQYF. CDR3 sequence (DNA): TGTGCCAGTAGTCAAATATCCGGGACTTACTTTTACGAGCAGTACTTC. The rearrangement joins TRBV19 to TRBJ2-7, with TRBD2 as a possible D gene (6 bases). Trimming cost V 5 bases and J 4 bases, with 21 bases left between them. Germline V gene lookup returns CDR1 LNHDA and CDR2 SQIVND (reference sequence). The CDR3 loop spans 16 amino acids.

The chain joins TRBV5-4 to TRBJ1-2; 11 positions match TRBD1. CDR1 and CDR2 from the germline V gene are SGHNT and YYREEE (reference sequence). The CDR3 totals 14 residues. V shed 1 base and J 8 bases; nucleotides not matched to a gene: 4. The DNA for the CDR3 is TGTGCCAGCAGCTTGTTGGGACAGGGGGGAGGCTACACCTTC. This sequence encodes CASSLLGQGGGYTF.